This TCR beta chain was sequenced in a study of shared clonotypes between healthy human individuals. Study-wide background: Used for every donor were three CD4 naive, three CD4 memory, two CD8 naive and one CD8 memory plate. General study results and limits: On the whole, naive subsets had larger estimated richness than memory subsets had. Naive CD4 clonotypes were shared across a handful of donors at 4.5% to 6%.

Sequenced by immunoSEQ multiplex PCR; TCRdb stores in-frame clones only, minus some. This sample yields 850,000 to 1,200,000 clones, of which 65% to 75% are seen a single time; over 1.3% belongs to the top ten. Germline assignment: CDR1 LGHNA and CDR2 YSLEER. V shed 3 bases and J shed 0 bases, with 12 bases lying between them. CDR3 length: 15 amino acids. Notes on this clone: Antigen unknown.

The TCR sequence derives from a man younger than 35 in good health. The V gene is TRBV4-3, the J gene TRBJ2-7, with a weak D call TRBD1 (5 bases). Sequencing was carried out using memory CD4+ T cells sorted from blood. The subset denotes: CD45RA-negative fraction. CDR3 in amino acids: CASSQYQGYSYEQYF. DNA for the CDR3: TGCGCCAGCAGCCAGTACCAGGGATACTCCTACGAGCAGTACTTC.